Reported below is one T cell receptor (beta chain). This clone occurred a few times. No antigen is known for it. Base qualities are missing; no much larger clone stands one base away. This sample is part of a study of OX40 agonist ivuxolimab in advanced cancers. Background for the entire study: Ivuxolimab was an agonistic, fully human IgG2 monoclonal antibody directed against OX40 (CD134), a costimulatory receptor. Intravenous ivuxolimab was administered to patients every 2 weeks at six dose levels: 0.01, 0.1, 0.3, 1.5, 3 and 10 mg/kg. Of the approximately 50 patients in dose escalation, some 19 had hepatocellular carcinoma, some 15 had melanoma, 9 had renal cell carcinoma and 9 had head and neck cancer. In the dose-escalation cohort, approximately 80% of patients were male, and the mean age was approximately 60 years with a range of about 20 to 90. Prior anti-PD-1, anti-PD-L1 or anti-CTLA-4 therapy was permitted, and 35% to 40% of dose-escalation patients had received checkpoint inhibitors. Partial responses were achieved by three dose-escalation patients, of whom one had hepatocellular carcinoma and two had cutaneous melanoma. The point of sequencing TCRbeta in the periphery was to test whether ivuxolimab changed TCR sequence diversity and drove clonal T-cell expansion. The monotherapy dose-escalation portion (N = 52 patients) of the phase I ivuxolimab trial is reported in the paper.

V is pared back by 5 bases and J by 1 base, with 11 bases lying between the germline termini. The germline V gene (reference sequence) yields LNHDA for CDR1 and SQIVND for CDR2. From its cysteine to its phenylalanine, the CDR3 spans 14 amino acids. The only DNA kept is the CDR3, 42 bases in frame from the first base. What the study reported, not specific to this receptor: At doses of 0.1 to 3.0 mg/kg, clonal expansion of both CD4+ and CD8+ T cells in blood was seen between baseline and week 6. In partial responders in the 0.1-3.0 mg/kg groups, normalized peripheral clonal expansion was found to be among the lowest, especially among CD8+ T cells. Which antigens the clonally expanded peripheral T cells were specific for was not determined. Low levels of normalized T-cell clonal expansion were also seen in some nonresponding patients. After ivuxolimab, expanded clones were on average more numerous among CD8+ T cells than among CD4+ T cells.

To sequence the TCRbeta CDR3 region, genomic DNA was isolated from the sorted cells. The immunoSEQ Assay was used for sequencing of TCRbeta CDR3 regions. TCRdb limited this immuneACCESS table to in-frame rearrangements with V and J called. A share of clones is missing; checked studies link under half to unresolved V genes, and the rest is unexplained. A total of more than 85,000 clones appear in this sample, 90% to 95% of them only once. 0.25% to 0.35% of the sample is in the top ten clones. The trial excluded patients who had a history of autoimmune disease or who were on systemic immunosuppression. Peripheral blood for TCR sequencing was collected from all dose cohorts at baseline, on cycle 4 day 1, and on cycle 7 day 1. The samples were drawn from a first-in-human, open-label, multicenter phase I dose-escalation trial of ivuxolimab. Adults with locally advanced or metastatic melanoma, renal cell, hepatocellular, or head and neck squamous cell carcinoma were enrolled in the trial. Before TCR sequencing, CD4+ T cells and CD8+ T cells were sorted from peripheral blood as separate populations.

The sequencing used CD4+ or CD8+ T cells sorted from blood, collected in a trial of the OX40 agonist ivuxolimab. The TCR comes from an adult with an advanced solid tumor such as melanoma, head and neck, liver or kidney cancer. The rearrangement combines TRBV19 with TRBJ1-1; TRBD1 is possibly the D segment (5 matching bases). At the DNA level, the sequence is TGTGCCAGTAGTGGACAATGGGGGAACACTGAAGCTTTCTTT. It is translated as CASSGQWGNTEAFF.